This T cell receptor (beta chain) comes out of a study of blood T cell repertoires in COVID-19. As for the study in general: Sites in the United States, Italy and Spain provided acute and convalescent COVID-19 samples.

Germline values: CDR1 SGHKS, CDR2 YYEKEE (reference sequence). With 4 bases clipped from V and 6 bases from J, the junction kept 7 bases outside the gene matches. The CDR3 consists of 14 residues. Libraries were prepared by immunoSEQ multiplex PCR; TCRdb keeps only in-frame clonotypes and omits some of them. Counted here are roughly 500,000 clones, 88% occurring once; the ten biggest clones make up around 8%. Participants came from about two dozen US areas, aged about 18 to 89 years. This TCR came from an older woman who had recovered from COVID-19. The chain combines TRBV5-5 with TRBJ1-5; 7 positions match TRBD1. The sequenced sample consisted of PBMCs or T cells enriched from blood (not recorded which). Here the CDR3 DNA reads TGTGCCAGCAGCCCCGGACAGGAGGGTCAGCCCCAGCATTTT. Encoded protein: CASSPGQEGQPQHF.